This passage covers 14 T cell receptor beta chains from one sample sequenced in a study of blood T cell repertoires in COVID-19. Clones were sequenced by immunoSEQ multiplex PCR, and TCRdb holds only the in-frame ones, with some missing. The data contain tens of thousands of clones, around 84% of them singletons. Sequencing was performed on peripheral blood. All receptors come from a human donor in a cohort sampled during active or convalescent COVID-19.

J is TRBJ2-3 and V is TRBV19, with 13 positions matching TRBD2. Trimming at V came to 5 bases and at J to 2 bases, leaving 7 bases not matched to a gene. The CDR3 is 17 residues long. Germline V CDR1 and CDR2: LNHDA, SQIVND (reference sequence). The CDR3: CASSAGLAGIITDTQYF. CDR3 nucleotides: TGTGCCAGTAGTGCGGGACTAGCGGGGATCATCACAGATACGCAGTATTTT.

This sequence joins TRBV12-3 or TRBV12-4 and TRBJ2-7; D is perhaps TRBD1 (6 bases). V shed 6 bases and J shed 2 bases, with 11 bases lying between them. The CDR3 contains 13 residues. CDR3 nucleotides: TGTGCCAGCAGCCTTACAGGGACCTACGAGCAGTACTTC. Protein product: CASSLTGTYEQYF.

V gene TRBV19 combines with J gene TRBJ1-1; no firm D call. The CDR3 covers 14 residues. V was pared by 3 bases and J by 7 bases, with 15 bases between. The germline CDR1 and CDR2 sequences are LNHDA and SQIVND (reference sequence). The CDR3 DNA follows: TGTGCCAGTAGTATCGGTGGTGGAGTAAGTGAAGCTTTCTTT. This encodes CASSIGGGVSEAFF.

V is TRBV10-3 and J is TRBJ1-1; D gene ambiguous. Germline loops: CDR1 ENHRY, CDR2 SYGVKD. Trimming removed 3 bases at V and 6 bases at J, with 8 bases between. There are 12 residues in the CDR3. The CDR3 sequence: CAISEAAAEAFF. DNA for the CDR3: TGTGCCATCAGTGAAGCGGCCGCTGAAGCTTTCTTT.

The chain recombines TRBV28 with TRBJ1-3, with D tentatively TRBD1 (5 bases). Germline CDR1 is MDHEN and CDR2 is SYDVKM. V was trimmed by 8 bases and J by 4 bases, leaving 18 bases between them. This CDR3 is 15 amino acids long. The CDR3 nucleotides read TGTGCCAGCCTCTCTGGAGGGGCGGAAGGAAACACCATATATTTT. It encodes CASLSGGAEGNTIYF.

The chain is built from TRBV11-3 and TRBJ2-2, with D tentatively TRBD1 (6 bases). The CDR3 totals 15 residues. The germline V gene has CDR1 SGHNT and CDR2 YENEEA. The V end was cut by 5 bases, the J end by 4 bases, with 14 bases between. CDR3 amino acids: CASSLRPQGTGELFF. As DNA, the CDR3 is TGTGCCAGCAGCCTCCGGCCACAGGGCACCGGGGAGCTGTTTTTT.

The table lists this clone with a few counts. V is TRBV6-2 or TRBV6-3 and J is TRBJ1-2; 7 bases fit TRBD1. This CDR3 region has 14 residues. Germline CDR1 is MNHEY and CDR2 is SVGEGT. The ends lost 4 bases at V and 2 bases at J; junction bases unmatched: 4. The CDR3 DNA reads TGTGCCAGCAGTTCCTGGGGACAGAACTATGGCTACACCTTC. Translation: CASSSWGQNYGYTF.

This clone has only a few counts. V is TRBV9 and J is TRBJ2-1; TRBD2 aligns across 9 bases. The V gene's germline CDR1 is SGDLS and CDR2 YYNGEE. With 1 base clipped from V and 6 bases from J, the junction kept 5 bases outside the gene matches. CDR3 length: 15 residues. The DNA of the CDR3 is TGTGCCAGCAGCGTAACCGGGACTAGCACCAATGAGCAGTTCTTC. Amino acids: CASSVTGTSTNEQFF. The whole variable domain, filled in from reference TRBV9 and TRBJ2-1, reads DSGVTQTPKHLITATGQRVTLRCSPRSGDLSVYWYQQSLDQGLQFLIQYYNGEERAKGNILERFSAQQFPDLHSELNLSSLELGDSALYFCASSVTGTSTNEQFFGPGTRLTVL.

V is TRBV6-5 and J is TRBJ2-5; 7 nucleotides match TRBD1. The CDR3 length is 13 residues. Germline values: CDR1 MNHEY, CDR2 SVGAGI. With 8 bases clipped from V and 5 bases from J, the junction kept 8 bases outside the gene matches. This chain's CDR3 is CASGTGARETQYF. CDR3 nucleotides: TGTGCCAGCGGAACAGGGGCAAGGGAGACCCAGTACTTC.

CDR3 residues: CASSQTGIRLAGETQYF. CDR3 bases: TGCGCCAGCAGCCAAACTGGAATAAGACTAGCGGGAGAGACCCAGTACTTC. The J gene is TRBJ2-5, the V gene TRBV4-1; TRBD2 matches 10 bases. With V trimmed by 2 bases and J by 4 bases, 10 bases remained unmatched. CDR3 length: 17 residues. Germline CDR1 and CDR2: MGHRA and YSYEKL.

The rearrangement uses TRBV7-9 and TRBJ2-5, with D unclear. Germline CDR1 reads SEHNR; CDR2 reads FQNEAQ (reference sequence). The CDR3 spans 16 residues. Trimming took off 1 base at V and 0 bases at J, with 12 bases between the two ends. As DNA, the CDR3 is TGTGCCAGCAGCTTAGGTTCGGTAAGAAACCAAGAGACCCAGTACTTC. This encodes CASSLGSVRNQETQYF.

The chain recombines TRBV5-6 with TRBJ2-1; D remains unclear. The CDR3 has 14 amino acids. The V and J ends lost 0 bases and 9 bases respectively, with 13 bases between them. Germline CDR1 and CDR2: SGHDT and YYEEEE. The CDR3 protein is CASSLAVPQAEQFF. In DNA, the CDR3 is TGTGCCAGCAGCTTGGCAGTACCCCAGGCTGAGCAGTTCTTC.

Here the CDR3 reads CASSQRGTGELFF. The CDR3 nucleotides read TGTGCCAGCAGCCAGAGGGGGACCGGGGAGCTGTTTTTT. This chain uses TRBV14 with TRBJ2-2; a possible D gene is TRBD1 (6 bases). The CDR3 has 13 residues. V lost 3 bases to trimming and J lost 5 bases, with 7 bases between them. CDR1 SGHDN and CDR2 FVKESK come from the germline V gene.

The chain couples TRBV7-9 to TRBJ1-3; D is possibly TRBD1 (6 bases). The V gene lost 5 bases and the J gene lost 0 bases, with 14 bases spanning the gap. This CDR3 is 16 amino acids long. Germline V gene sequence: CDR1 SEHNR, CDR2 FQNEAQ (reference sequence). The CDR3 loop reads CASSPTHRDSGNTIYF. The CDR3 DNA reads TGTGCCAGCAGCCCTACTCACAGGGACTCTGGAAACACCATATATTTT.